This TCR beta chain came from a study of Ad26.COV2.S vaccination and SARS-CoV-2 variants (dated by TCRdb to the early 2020s). General notes on the study: Vaccine-arm donors came from COV1001, a multicentre, randomized, double-blind, placebo-controlled phase I-IIa trial of Ad26.COV2.S in healthy adults. The TCR-sequenced set comprised approximately 30 samples: approximately 20 Ad26.COV2.S vaccine recipients, 5 placebo recipients and 8 SARS-CoV-2 convalescent individuals. Participants in the trial were split at random into five groups of five each, receiving low-dose or high-dose Ad26.COV2.S once or twice, or else placebo on both occasions. Dosing of Ad26.COV2.S was intramuscular, at either 5x10^10 or 1x10^11 viral particles, delivered as one shot or as two shots spaced 56 days apart. Blinding of investigators to trial group allocation was maintained during experiments and outcome assessment. The specificity and breadth of SARS-CoV-2-reactive T cell receptors after Ad26.COV2.S vaccination were assessed by TCRbeta repertoire sequencing. The paper as a whole reports these results and caveats: It was noted by the authors that total T cell responses may have been underestimated by the TCR breadth and depth analyses. Spike-specific TCR breadth was higher in Ad26.COV2.S recipients than in placebo recipients (P = 0.0014). Vaccine and placebo recipients had similar non-spike TCR breadth, a finding consistent with the vaccine containing only spike. The study was not powered for comparison of responses between vaccine doses or regimens. After vaccination, spike-specific CD8+ and CD4+ T cell responses were reported to show substantial breadth.

As to this clone: Its antigen is unknown. No per-base quality is available; no much larger clone lies one base away.

The immunoSEQ Assay was used to sequence TCRbeta CDR3 regions. After extraction, genomic DNA underwent amplification by bias-controlled multiplex PCR, followed by high-throughput sequencing. The source study handled its data this way. To quantify the absolute abundance of every unique TCRbeta CDR3 region, sequences were collapsed and filtered. T cell fraction was estimated by normalizing TCRbeta template counts to usable DNA, which was measured by amplifying reference genes present in all nucleated cells. Repertoire TCRs were annotated as SARS-CoV-2-specific by exact matching of V gene, CDR3 amino acid sequence and J gene to a known reactive TCR set. MIRA supplied the reference SARS-CoV-2 TCR set, which was filtered for enrichment in COVID-19-positive ImmuneCODE repertoires so that public or cross-reactive TCRs were removed. Using the MIRA antigens, annotated TCRs were further analysed by specific ORF or by position within an ORF. Depth was the summed frequency of annotated unique rearrangements, while breadth was defined as annotated unique rearrangements over total unique productive rearrangements. Two-sided Wilcoxon rank-sum tests were used to compare TCR breadth between groups. In its TCRdb copy, this immuneACCESS table keeps in-frame sequences only and misses some clones. Where compared with another copy, unresolved V genes explain less than half of these, and the others have no known cause. V, J and clone size are those of that table, while D and trimming were read from the DNA. This sample lists just over 350,000 clones; 80% to 90% were detected once. The ten biggest clones cover around 3% of the sample.

CDR1 PRHDT and CDR2 FYEKMQ are derived from the germline V gene (reference sequence). The germline ends are 13 bases apart after V is trimmed by 4 bases and J by 4 bases. The CDR3 numbers 14 residues from cysteine through phenylalanine. Only the CDR3 DNA stays, 42 bases, in frame from base 1. According to the study, the label for this sample's treatment or condition signals: about 20 received Ad26.COV2.S at low or high dose, single or two shots; roughly 5 received placebo; per-sample allocation not given. For vaccine and placebo recipients, the sequenced repertoires came from samples collected on day 63 after the first injection. Between 29 July and 7 August 2020, Cohort 1b enrolled approximately 26 adults aged 18-55 years at one site in Boston, USA. Ad26.COV2.S consisted of a replication-incompetent adenovirus type 26 vector by which a prefusion-stabilized SARS-CoV-2 spike protein from the original Wuhan strain was expressed.

The receptor comes from a person between 18 and 65 years old who received the Ad26.COV2.S COVID-19 vaccine or a placebo. Source: peripheral blood, taken in a trial of Ad26.COV2.S vaccine versus placebo. Recombination joined TRBV13 with TRBJ1-1; TRBD1 is a possible D gene, resting on 5 matching bases. DNA sequence: TGTGCCAGCAGCTGGGGAAGGGGAGGCACTGAAGCTTTCTTT. Protein translation: CASSWGRGGTEAFF.